Described below is a single T cell receptor (beta chain) sequence and its context. No antigen is known for it. Template switching added a universal primer site; cDNA carried unique molecular identifiers. TCRdb re-called the 5' RACE reads through MiXCR, storing one row per CDR3 protein. This table has about 340,000 distinct CDR3 sequences, around 9.7% appearing once. All donors comprised healthy Caucasians. This specimen comes from a study of identical twins. Study-level findings and limits: Fewer insertions characterized abundant cord blood beta clonotypes, whereas memory repertoires showed none.

The CDR3 sequence is 17 residues long. The germline V gene has CDR1 DFQATT and CDR2 SNEGSKA (reference sequence). The ends were cut back, 1 base at V and 1 base at J, with 20 bases in the middle. This rearrangement joins TRBV20-1 to TRBJ2-7; D is possibly TRBD1 (5 bases). The receptor was derived from a woman aged 50 to 60 in good health. The sample was naive T cells sorted from blood. CDR3 in amino acids: CSARGVLKQATSYEQYF. CDR3 DNA: TGCAGTGCTAGAGGAGTACTGAAACAGGCCACTTCCTACGAGCAGTACTTC.